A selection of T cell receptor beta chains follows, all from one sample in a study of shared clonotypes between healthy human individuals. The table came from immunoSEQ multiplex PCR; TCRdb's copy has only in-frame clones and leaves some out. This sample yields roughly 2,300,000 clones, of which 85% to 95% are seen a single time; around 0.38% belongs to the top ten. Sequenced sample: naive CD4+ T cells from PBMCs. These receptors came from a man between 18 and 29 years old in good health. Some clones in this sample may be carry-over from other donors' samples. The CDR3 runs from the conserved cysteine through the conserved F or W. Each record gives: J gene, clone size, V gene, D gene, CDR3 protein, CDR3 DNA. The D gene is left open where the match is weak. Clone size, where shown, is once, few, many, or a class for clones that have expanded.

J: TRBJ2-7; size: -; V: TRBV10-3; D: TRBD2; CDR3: CAIRGTSDEQYF; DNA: TGTGCCATCAGGGGGACTAGCGACGAGCAGTACTTC
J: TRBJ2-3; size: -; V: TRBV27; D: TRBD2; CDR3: CASSSPPTSGSMNTQYF; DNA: TGTGCCAGCAGTTCCCCCCCCACTAGCGGGAGTATGAATACGCAGTATTTT
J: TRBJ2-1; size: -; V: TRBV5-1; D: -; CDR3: CASSDLSPSEQFF; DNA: TGCGCCAGCAGCGATTTATCTCCAAGTGAGCAGTTCTTC
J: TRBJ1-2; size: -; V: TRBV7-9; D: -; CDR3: CASSLYFYGYTF; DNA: TGTGCCAGCAGCTTATATTTCTATGGCTACACCTTC
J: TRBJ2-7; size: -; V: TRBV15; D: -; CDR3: CATSRDGPGGGNEQYF; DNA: TGTGCCACCAGCAGAGATGGCCCCGGGGGTGGCAACGAGCAGTACTTC
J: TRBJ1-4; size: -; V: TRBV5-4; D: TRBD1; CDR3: CASSAGTGDAEKLFF; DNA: TGTGCCAGCAGCGCCGGGACAGGGGATGCGGAAAAACTGTTTTTT
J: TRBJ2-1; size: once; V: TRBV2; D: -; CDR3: CASSVEGSSYNEQFF; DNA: TGTGCCAGCAGTGTTGAGGGGAGCTCCTACAATGAGCAGTTCTTC
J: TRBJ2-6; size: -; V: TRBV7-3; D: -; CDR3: CASSLAFSGANVLTF; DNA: TGTGCCAGCAGCTTGGCTTTCTCTGGGGCCAACGTCCTGACTTTC
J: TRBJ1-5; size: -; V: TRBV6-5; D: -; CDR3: CASSYTGTDNQPQHF; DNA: TGTGCCAGCAGTTACACAGGGACGGATAATCAGCCCCAGCATTTT
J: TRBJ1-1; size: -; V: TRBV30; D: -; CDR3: CAWREQGSAEAFF; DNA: TGTGCCTGGAGGGAACAGGGAAGTGCTGAAGCTTTCTTT
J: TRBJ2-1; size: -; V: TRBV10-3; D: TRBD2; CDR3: CAISGTSGYNEQFF; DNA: TGTGCCATCTCCGGGACTAGCGGCTACAATGAGCAGTTCTTC
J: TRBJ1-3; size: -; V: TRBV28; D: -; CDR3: CASSRGLEDTIYF; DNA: TGTGCCAGCAGTCGGGGTCTGGAAGACACCATATATTTT
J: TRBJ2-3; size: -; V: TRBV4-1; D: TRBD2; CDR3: CASRNLAGGDTQYF; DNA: TGCGCCAGCAGAAACCTAGCGGGAGGAGATACGCAGTATTTT
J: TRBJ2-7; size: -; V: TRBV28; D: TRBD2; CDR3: CASQGVLAGREQYF; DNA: TGTGCCAGCCAAGGGGTCCTAGCGGGTCGCGAGCAGTACTTC
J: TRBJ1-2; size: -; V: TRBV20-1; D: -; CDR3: CSAVYGYTF; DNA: TGCAGTGCCGTCTATGGCTACACCTTC
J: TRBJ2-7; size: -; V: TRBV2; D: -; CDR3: CASSDRGYEQYF; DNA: TGTGCCAGCAGTGATCGGGGGTACGAGCAGTACTTC
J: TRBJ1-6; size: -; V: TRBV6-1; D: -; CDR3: CAVTHANSPLHF; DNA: TGTGCCGTAACTCACGCCAATTCACCCCTCCACTTT
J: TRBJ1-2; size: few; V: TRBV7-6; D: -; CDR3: CASSPGGRVHGYTF; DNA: TGTGCCAGCAGCCCAGGCGGCAGGGTTCATGGCTACACCTTC
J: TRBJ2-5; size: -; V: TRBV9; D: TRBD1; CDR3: CASSVGMTGRLQETQYF; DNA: TGTGCCAGCAGCGTAGGTATGACAGGGCGCCTCCAAGAGACCCAGTACTTC
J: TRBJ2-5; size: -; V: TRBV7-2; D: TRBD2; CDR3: CASSSGLAGGETQYF; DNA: TGTGCCAGCAGCTCAGGACTAGCGGGAGGAGAGACCCAGTACTTC
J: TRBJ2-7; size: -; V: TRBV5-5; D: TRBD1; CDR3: CASSWAGGSYEQYF; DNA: TGTGCCAGCAGCTGGGCAGGGGGCTCCTACGAGCAGTACTTC
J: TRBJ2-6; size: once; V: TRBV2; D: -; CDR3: CASREGVEANVLTF; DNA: TGTGCCAGCAGAGAGGGTGTAGAGGCCAACGTCCTGACTTTC
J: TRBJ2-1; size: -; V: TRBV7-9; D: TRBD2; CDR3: CASSLGTSLGEQFF; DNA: TGTGCCAGCAGCTTAGGGACTAGCCTCGGTGAGCAGTTCTTC
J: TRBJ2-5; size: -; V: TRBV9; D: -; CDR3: CASSVEGRYVGETQYF; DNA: TGTGCCAGCAGCGTAGAGGGTAGATACGTGGGCGAGACCCAGTACTTC
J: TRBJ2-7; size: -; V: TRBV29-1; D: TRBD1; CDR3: CSVAGRGTYEQYF; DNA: TGCAGCGTTGCGGGCAGGGGGACCTACGAGCAGTACTTC
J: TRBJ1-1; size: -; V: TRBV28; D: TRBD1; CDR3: CASSFQSTGKAFF; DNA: TGTGCCAGCAGTTTCCAATCGACAGGGAAAGCTTTCTTT
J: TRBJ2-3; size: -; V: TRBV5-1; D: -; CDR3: CASSQNPTDTQYF; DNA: TGCGCCAGCAGCCAGAATCCAACAGATACGCAGTATTTT
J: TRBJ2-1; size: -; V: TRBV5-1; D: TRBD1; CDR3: CASSPSRSGGNEQFF; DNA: TGCGCCAGCAGCCCCTCTAGGTCAGGGGGCAATGAGCAGTTCTTC
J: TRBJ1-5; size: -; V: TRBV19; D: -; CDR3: CASSIGQARNQPQHF; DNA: TGTGCCAGTAGTATAGGGCAGGCGCGCAATCAGCCCCAGCATTTT
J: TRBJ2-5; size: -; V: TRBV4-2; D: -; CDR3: CASSQDRGAQETQYF; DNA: TGTGCCAGCAGCCAAGACAGGGGCGCCCAAGAGACCCAGTACTTC
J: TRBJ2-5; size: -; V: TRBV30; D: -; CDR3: CAWSVLGAETQYF; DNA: TGTGCCTGGAGTGTTTTGGGGGCGGAGACCCAGTACTTC
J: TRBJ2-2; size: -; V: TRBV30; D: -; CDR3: CAWLQVTGELFF; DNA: TGTGCCTGGCTACAGGTTACCGGGGAGCTGTTTTTT
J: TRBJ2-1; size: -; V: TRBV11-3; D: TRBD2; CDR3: CASSLGLGLAGDEQFF; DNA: TGTGCCAGCAGCTTAGGTCTCGGACTAGCCGGGGATGAGCAGTTCTTC
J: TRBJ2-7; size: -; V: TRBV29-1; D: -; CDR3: CSVQADSYEQYF; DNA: TGCAGCGTGCAGGCAGATTCCTACGAGCAGTACTTC
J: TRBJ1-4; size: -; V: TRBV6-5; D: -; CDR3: CASSYQIGRTNEKLFF; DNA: TGTGCCAGCAGTTACCAAATAGGACGGACTAATGAAAAACTGTTTTTT
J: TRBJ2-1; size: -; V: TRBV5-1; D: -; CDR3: CASSDRALLEQFF; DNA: TGCGCCAGCAGCGACCGGGCTCTACTGGAGCAGTTCTTC
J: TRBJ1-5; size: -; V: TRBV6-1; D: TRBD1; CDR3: CASSEIGTGAGQPQHF; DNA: TGTGCCAGCAGTGAAATAGGGACAGGGGCGGGACAGCCCCAGCATTTT
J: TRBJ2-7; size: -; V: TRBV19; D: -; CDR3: CASSMVGYEQYF; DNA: TGTGCCAGTAGTATGGTGGGCTACGAGCAGTACTTC